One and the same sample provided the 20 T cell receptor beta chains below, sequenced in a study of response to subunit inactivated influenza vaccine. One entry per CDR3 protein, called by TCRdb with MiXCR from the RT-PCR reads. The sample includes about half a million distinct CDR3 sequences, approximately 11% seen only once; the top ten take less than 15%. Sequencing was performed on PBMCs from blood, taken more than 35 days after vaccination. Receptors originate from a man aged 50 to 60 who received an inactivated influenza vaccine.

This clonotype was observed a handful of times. CDR3: CASSVYLGQGESPLHF. CDR3 sequence (DNA): TGTGCCAGCAGCGTTTACCTAGGACAGGGTGAATCACCCCTCCACTTT. This chain connects TRBV7-9 to TRBJ1-6; 8 bases agree with TRBD1. This CDR3 is built from 16 residues. Germline V lookup: CDR1 SEHNR, CDR2 FQNEAQ (reference sequence). V shed 5 bases, J shed 10 bases, and the junction held 13 bases outside the gene matches.

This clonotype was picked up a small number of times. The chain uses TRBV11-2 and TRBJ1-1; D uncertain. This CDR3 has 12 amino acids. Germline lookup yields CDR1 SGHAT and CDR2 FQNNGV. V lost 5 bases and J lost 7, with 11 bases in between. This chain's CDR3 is CASSPERGEAFF. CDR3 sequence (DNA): TGTGCCAGCAGCCCAGAGCGAGGTGAAGCTTTCTTT.

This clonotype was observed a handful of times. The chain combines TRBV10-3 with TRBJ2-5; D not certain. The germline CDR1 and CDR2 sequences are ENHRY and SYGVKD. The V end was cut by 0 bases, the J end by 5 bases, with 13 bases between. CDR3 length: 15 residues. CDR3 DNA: TGTGCCATCAGTGAGTCTGTAGGGATTCCGGAGACCCAGTACTTC. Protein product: CAISESVGIPETQYF.

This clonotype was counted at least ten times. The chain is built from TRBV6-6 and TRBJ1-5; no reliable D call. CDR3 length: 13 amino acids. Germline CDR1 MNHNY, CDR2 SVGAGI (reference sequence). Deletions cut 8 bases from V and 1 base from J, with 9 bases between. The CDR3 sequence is CASAEASNQPQHF. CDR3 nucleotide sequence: TGTGCCAGCGCGGAGGCAAGCAATCAGCCCCAGCATTTT.

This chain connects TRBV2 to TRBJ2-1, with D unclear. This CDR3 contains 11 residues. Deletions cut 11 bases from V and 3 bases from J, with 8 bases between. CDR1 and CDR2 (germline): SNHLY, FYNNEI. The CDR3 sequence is CAGLVYNEQFF. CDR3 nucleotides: TGTGCCGGCCTAGTCTACAATGAGCAGTTCTTC.

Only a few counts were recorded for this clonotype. The CDR3 bases are TGTGCCAGCAACCGCGGAGAAATCTCCTACGAGCAGTACTTC. Encoded protein: CASNRGEISYEQYF. The J gene is TRBJ2-7, the V gene TRBV6-2 or TRBV6-3; D call uncertain. Trimming took 7 bases from V and 0 from J, leaving 13 bases between them. This CDR3 is 14 amino acids long. The germline gives CDR1 MNHEY, CDR2 SVGEGT.

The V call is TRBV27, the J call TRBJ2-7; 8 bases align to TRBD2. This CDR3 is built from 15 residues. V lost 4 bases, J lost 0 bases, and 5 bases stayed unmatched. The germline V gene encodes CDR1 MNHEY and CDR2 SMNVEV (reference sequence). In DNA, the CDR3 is TGTGCCAGCAGTTCCCCTAGCGGGCACTCCTACGAGCAGTACTTC. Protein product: CASSSPSGHSYEQYF.

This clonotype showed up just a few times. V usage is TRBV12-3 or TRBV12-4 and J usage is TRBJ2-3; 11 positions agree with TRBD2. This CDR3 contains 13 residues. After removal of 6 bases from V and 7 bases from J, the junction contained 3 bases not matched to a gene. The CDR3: CASRLAGAYTQYF. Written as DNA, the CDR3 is TGTGCCAGCAGACTAGCGGGAGCTTATACGCAGTATTTT.

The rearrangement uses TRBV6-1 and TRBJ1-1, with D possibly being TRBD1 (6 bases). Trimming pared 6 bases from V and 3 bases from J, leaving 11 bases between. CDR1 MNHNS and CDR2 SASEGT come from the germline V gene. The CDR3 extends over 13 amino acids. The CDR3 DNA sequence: TGTGCCAGCAGAGCAGGGGAGCACACTGAAGCTTTCTTT. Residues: CASRAGEHTEAFF.

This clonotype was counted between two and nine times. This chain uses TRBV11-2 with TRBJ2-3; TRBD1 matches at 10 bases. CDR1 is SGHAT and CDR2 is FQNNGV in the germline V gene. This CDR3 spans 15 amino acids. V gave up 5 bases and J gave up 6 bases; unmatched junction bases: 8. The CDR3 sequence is CASSTGTGASDTQYF. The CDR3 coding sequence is TGTGCCAGCAGCACCGGGACAGGGGCATCGGATACGCAGTATTTT.

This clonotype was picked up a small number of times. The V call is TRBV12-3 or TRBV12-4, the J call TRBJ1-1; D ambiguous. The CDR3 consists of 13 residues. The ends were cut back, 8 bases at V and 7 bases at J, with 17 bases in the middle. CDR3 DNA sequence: TGTGCCAGCTGCCCAACACCCCTGGTTGAAGCTTTCTTT. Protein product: CASCPTPLVEAFF.

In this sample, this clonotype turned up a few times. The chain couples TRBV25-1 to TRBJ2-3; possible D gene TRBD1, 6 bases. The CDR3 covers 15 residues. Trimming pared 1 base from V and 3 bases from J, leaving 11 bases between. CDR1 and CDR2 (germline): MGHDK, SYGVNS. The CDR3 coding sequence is TGTGCCAGCAGTGAATCTCCCCAGGGGACAGATACGCAGTATTTT. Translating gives CASSESPQGTDTQYF.

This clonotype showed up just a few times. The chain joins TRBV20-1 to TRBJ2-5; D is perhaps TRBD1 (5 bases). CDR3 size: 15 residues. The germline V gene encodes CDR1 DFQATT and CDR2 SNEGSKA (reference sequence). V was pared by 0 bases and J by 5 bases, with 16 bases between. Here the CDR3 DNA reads TGCAGTGCTAGAGATGGGGCCTCCTCCCGGGAGACCCAGTACTTC. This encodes CSARDGASSRETQYF.

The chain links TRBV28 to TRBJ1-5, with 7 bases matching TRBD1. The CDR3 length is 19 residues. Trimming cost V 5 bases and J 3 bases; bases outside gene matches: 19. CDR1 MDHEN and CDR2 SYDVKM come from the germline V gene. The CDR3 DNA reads TGTGCCAGCAGTAGATTAAGGGGGCTGGGGGTTTCGAACAATCAGCCCCAGCATTTT. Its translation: CASSRLRGLGVSNNQPQHF.

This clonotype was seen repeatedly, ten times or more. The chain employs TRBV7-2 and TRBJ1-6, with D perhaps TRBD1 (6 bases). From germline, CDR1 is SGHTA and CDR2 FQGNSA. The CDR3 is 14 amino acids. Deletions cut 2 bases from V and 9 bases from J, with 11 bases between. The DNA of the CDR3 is TGTGCCAGCAGCTTATCCAGGGGTGGTTCACCCCTCCACTTT. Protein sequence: CASSLSRGGSPLHF.

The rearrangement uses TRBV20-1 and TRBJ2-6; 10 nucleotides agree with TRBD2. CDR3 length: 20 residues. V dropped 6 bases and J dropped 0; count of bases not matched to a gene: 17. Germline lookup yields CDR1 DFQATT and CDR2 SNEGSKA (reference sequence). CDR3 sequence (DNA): TGCAGTGCCCTTACCACCGGAAGACTAGCGGGTGCCTCTGGGGCCAACGTCCTGACTTTC. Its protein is CSALTTGRLAGASGANVLTF.

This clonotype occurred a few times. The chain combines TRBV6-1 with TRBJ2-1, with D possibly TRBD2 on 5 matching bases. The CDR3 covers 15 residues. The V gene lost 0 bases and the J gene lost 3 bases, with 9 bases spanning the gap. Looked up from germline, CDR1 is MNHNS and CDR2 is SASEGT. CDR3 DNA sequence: TGTGCCAGCAGTGAAGCCCCGGGGAACTACAATGAGCAGTTCTTC. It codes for CASSEAPGNYNEQFF.

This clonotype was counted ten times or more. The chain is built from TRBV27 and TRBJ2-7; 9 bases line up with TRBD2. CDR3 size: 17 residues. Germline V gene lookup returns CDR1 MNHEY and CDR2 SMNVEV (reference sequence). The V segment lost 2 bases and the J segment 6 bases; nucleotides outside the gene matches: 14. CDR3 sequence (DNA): TGTGCCAGCAGTTTACGGGCGGGAGGGCCTTTTCAGTCCGAGCAGTACTTC. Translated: CASSLRAGGPFQSEQYF.

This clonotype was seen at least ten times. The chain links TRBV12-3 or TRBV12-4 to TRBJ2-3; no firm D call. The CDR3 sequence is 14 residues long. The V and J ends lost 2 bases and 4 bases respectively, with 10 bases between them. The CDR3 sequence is CASSLTDLSDTQYF. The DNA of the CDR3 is TGTGCCAGCAGTTTAACCGACTTATCAGATACGCAGTATTTT.

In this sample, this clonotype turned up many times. The CDR3 sequence: CATSRDTAGNYGYTF. The CDR3 bases are TGTGCCACCAGCAGAGATACGGCGGGGAACTATGGCTACACCTTC. The chain couples TRBV15 to TRBJ1-2, with no clear D. The CDR3 runs to 15 residues. The V end was cut by 0 bases, the J end by 2 bases, with 10 bases between. Per germline, CDR1 LNHNV and CDR2 YYDKDF (reference sequence).